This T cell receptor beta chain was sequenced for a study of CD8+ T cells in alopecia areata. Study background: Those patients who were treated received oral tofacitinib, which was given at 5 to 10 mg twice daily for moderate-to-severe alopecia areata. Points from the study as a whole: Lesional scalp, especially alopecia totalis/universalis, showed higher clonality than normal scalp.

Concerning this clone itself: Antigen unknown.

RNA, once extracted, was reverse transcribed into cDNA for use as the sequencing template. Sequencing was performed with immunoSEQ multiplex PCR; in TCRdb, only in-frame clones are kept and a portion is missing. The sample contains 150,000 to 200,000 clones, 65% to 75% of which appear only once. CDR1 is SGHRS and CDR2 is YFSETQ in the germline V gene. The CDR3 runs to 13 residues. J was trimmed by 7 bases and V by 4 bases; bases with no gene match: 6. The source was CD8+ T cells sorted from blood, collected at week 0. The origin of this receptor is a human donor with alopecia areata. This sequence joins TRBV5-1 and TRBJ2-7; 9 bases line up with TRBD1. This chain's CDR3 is CASSMGQGREQYF. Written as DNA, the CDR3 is TGCGCCAGCAGCATGGGACAGGGAAGGGAGCAGTACTTC.